This T cell receptor (beta chain) was documented in a study of beta chain features in type 1 diabetes. The study's findings and limits: Patients with Type 1 diabetes showed moderately but significantly shorter TCRB CDR3s in all four CD4+ subsets. The study found fewer insertions and more deletions at VDJ junctions in type 1 diabetes patients. Any HLA-type effect on TCRB rearrangement remained unresolved here.

This clone has more than one count but fewer than ten. The antigen remains unidentified. Other DNA sequences in this sample translate to the same CDR3. The V segment lost 4 bases and the J segment 3 bases; nucleotides outside the gene matches: 3. The CDR3 totals 15 residues. CDR1 and CDR2 from the germline V gene are SGHRS and YFSETQ. Sequenced material consisted of expressed TCRB transcripts (all of the isolated RNA was reverse transcribed). Using immunoSEQ multiplex PCR, the repertoire was profiled, and TCRdb retains in-frame clones only, with some absent. The sample shows approximately 250,000 clones, approximately 25% of them seen only once.

Input material: naive CD4+ T cells from blood. The V call is TRBV5-1, the J call TRBJ2-1, with 11 bases lining up with TRBD2. The receptor was derived from a woman aged 25 to 39 with type 1 diabetes. This CDR3 reads CASSAGLADYNEQFF. CDR3 coding DNA: TGCGCCAGCAGCGCGGGACTAGCGGACTACAATGAGCAGTTCTTC. Full variable domain (rest looked up from reference TRBV5-1 and TRBJ2-1): KAGVTQTPRYLIKTRGQQVTLSCSPISGHRSVSWYQQTPGQGLQFLFEYFSETQRNKGNFPGRFSGRQFSNSRSEMNVSTLELGDSALYLCASSAGLADYNEQFFGPGTRLTVL.